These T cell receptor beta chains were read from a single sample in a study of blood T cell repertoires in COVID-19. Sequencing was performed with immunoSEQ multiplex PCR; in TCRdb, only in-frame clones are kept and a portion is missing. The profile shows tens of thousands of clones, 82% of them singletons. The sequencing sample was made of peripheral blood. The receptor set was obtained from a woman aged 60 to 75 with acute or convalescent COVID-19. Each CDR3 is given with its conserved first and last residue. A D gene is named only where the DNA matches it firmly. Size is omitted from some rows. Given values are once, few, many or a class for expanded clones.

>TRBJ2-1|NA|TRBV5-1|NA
TGCGCCAGCAGCTCCCCCCCCGAGCTTAATGAGCAGTTCTTC
CASSSPPELNEQFF
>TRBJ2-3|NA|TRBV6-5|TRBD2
TGTGCCAGCAGCACGCTAGCGGGGTTTGATACGCAGTATTTT
CASSTLAGFDTQYF
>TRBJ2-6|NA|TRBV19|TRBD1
TGTGCCAGTAGTAATCCGGGACAGGGGTCTGGGGCCAACGTCCTGACTTTC
CASSNPGQGSGANVLTF
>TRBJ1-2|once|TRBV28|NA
TGTGCCAGCCTCCCCGGGGGGGTACGCGGCTACACCTTC
CASLPGGVRGYTF
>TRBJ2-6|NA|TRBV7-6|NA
TGTGCCAGCAGCTTGCAGGGGGGCAGCTCTGGGGCCAACGTCCTGACTTTC
CASSLQGGSSGANVLTF
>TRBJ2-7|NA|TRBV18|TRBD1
TGTGCCAGCTCACCGTGGGGGACAGGGTCTGACTACGAGCAGTACTTC
CASSPWGTGSDYEQYF
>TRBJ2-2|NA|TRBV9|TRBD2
TGTGCCACGGAAAAACCCCCAATAGCGGGAGGGGACACCGGGGAGCTGTTTTTT
CATEKPPIAGGDTGELFF
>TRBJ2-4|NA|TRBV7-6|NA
TGTGCCAGCAGCCCATGGGGGGGGCCTGAGGCCAAAAACATTCAGTACTTC
CASSPWGGPEAKNIQYF
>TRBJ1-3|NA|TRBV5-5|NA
TGTGCCAGCAGCCGCGATTGGGGCTTATCTGGAAACACCATATATTTT
CASSRDWGLSGNTIYF
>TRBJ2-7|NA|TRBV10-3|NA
TGTGCCATCAGTGAGTCTAACAGCTACGAGCAGTACTTC
CAISESNSYEQYF
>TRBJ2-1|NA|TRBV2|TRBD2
TGTGCCAGCAGTGAATGGGGACTAGCGGGAGTAAGCAATGAGCAGTTCTTC
CASSEWGLAGVSNEQFF
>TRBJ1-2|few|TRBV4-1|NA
TGCGCCAGCAGCCAAGCTGCGGAGATTCCTAACTATGGCTACACCTTC
CASSQAAEIPNYGYTF
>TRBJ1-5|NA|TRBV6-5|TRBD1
TGTGCCAGCAGTCGGCAGGGGGCCCAGCCCCAGCATTTT
CASSRQGAQPQHF
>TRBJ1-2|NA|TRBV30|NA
TGTGCCTGGAGTGTAGGACAGCTCTATGGCTACACCTTC
CAWSVGQLYGYTF
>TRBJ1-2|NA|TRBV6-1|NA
TGTGCCAGCAGTGAAGGGCAGTCACCTAACTATGGCTACACCTTC
CASSEGQSPNYGYTF
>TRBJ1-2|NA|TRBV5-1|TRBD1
TGCGCCAGCAGCTTTTGGACAGGGGATTATGGCTACACCTTC
CASSFWTGDYGYTF
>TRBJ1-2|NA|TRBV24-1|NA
TGTGCCACCAGTGACCAGGGGAGGGGCGACTATGGCTACACCTTC
CATSDQGRGDYGYTF
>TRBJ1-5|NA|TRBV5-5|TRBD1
TGTGCCAGCAGCTTACCAGGGGGCGATCAGCCCCAGCATTTT
CASSLPGGDQPQHF
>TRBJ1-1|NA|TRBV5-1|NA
TGCGCCAGCAGCTGGCACCTGAACACTGAAGCTTTCTTT
CASSWHLNTEAFF
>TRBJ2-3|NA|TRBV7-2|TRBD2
TGTGCCAGCAGCTTACAAGCGGGAGGAGGAACAGATACGCAGTATTTT
CASSLQAGGGTDTQYF
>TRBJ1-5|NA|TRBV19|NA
TGTGCCAGTAGTATGCAGGGAAACAATCAGCCCCAGCATTTT
CASSMQGNNQPQHF
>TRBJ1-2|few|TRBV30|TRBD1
TGTGCCTGGAGTGTAGGGGGACAGGGTTACTATGGCTACACCTTC
CAWSVGGQGYYGYTF
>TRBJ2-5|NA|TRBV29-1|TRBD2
TGCAGCGTGAGGGGAGGGTCTAGCGGAAAAGAGACCCAGTACTTC
CSVRGGSSGKETQYF
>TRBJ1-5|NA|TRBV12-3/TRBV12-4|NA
TGTGCCAGCAGGTCAGGGATGCAGCCCCAGCATTTT
CASRSGMQPQHF
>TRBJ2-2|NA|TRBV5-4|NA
TGTGCCAGCAGACTAGACGTGGCCGGGGAGCTGTTTTTT
CASRLDVAGELFF
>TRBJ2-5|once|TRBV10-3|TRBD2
TGTGCCATCAGTGAACAGGACCTGGGGACTAGCGGGGGAGCCCCGTACTTC
CAISEQDLGTSGGAPYF
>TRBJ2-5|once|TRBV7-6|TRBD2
TGTGCCAGCAGCTTACGGGGGGTGGACCAAGAGACCCAGTACTTC
CASSLRGVDQETQYF
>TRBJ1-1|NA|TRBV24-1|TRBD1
TGTGCCACCAGTGTTGAGGGGGCGGCTGAAGCTTTCTTT
CATSVEGAAEAFF
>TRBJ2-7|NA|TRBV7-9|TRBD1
TGTGCCAGCAGCCAGGGACAGGGGTTGAACGAGCAGTACTTC
CASSQGQGLNEQYF
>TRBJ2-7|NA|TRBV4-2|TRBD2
TGTGCCAGCAGCCAAGGACTAGCGGAGCCCTACGAGCAGTACTTC
CASSQGLAEPYEQYF
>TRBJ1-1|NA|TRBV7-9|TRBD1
TGTGCCAGCAGCACGATGGGACAGGGGGACACTGAAGCTTTCTTT
CASSTMGQGDTEAFF
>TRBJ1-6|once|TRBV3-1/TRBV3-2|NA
TGTGCCAGCAGCCAAGTGCAGAATTCACCCCTCCACTTT
CASSQVQNSPLHF
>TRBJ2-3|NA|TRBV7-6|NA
TGTGCCAGCAGCTTAGATCACCGGGACATCACAGATACGCAGTATTTT
CASSLDHRDITDTQYF
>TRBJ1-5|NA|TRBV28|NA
TGTGCCAGCAGTCCCTCAGGGTTTGGTCTTTATCAGCCCCAGCATTTT
CASSPSGFGLYQPQHF
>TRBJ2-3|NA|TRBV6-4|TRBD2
TGTGCCAGCAGTGCCGGCGGGAGGGGAGATACGCAGTATTTT
CASSAGGRGDTQYF
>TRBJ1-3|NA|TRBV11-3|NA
TGTGCCAGCAGTCTCGCCGGGACTGCTGGAAACACCATATATTTT
CASSLAGTAGNTIYF
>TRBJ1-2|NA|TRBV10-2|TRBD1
TGCGCCAGCAGTGGGACAGGTGATTATGGCTACACCTTC
CASSGTGDYGYTF
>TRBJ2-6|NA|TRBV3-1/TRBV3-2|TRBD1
TGTGCCAGCAGAGGGACAGGGGGCTCTGGGGCCAACGTCCTGACTTTC
CASRGTGGSGANVLTF
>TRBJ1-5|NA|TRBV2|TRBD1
TGTGCCAGCAGGGGACAGGGCAATCAGCCCCAGCATTTT
CASRGQGNQPQHF
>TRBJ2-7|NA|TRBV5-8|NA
TGTGCCAGCAGCTTTGGCAACTCCTACGAGCAGTACTTC
CASSFGNSYEQYF
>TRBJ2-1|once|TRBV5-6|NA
TGTGCCAGCAGCTTGCGACTCTTAAGCTCCTACAATGAGCAGTTCTTC
CASSLRLLSSYNEQFF
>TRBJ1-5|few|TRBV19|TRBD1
TGTGCCAGTAGTCTCCGACAGGGGCTAAGTATGGGCAATCAGCCCCAGCATTTT
CASSLRQGLSMGNQPQHF
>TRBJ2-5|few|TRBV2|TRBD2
TGTGCCAGCAGTGAATCGGCTAGCGGGGGAGTAGAGACCCAGTACTTC
CASSESASGGVETQYF
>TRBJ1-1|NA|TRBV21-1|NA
TGTGCCAGAGAGGACGGGGTCACTGAAGCTTTCTTT
CAREDGVTEAFF
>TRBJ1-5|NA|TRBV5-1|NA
TGCGCCAGCAGCGAAACAGGCGGGGGGGGCAATCAGCCCCAGCATTTT
CASSETGGGGNQPQHF
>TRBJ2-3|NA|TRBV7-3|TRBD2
TGTGCCAGCAGCCTCCGTTGGGGGAGGGATCATACGCAGTATTTT
CASSLRWGRDHTQYF
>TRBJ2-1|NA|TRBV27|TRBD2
TGTGCCAGCAGACCAAGGGGGACTAGCGGCAATGAGCAGTTCTTC
CASRPRGTSGNEQFF
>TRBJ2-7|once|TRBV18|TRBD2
TGTGCCAGCTCACCACCGGGGACTAGCGGGAGCTACGAGCAGTACTTC
CASSPPGTSGSYEQYF
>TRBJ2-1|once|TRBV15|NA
TGTGCCACCAGCGGCTTAGCGGAGGGGGGGAATGAGCAGTTCTTC
CATSGLAEGGNEQFF
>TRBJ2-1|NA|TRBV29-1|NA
TGCAGCGCCGGGGGCAATGAGCAGTTCTTC
CSAGGNEQFF
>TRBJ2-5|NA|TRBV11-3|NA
TGTGCCAGCAGCTTAGGTTCGGGTGAGACCCAGTACTTC
CASSLGSGETQYF
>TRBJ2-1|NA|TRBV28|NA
TGTGCCAGCACCGCAGGTGGAAAAAAAAATGAGCAGTTCTTC
CASTAGGKKNEQFF
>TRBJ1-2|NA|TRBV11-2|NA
TGTGCCAGCGCAAAGGCGGGCACCTTCTATGGCTACACCTTC
CASAKAGTFYGYTF
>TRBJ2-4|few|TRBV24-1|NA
TGTGCCACCAGTGCAGGGAACATTCAGTACTTC
CATSAGNIQYF
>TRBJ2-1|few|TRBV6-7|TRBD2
TGTGCCAGCAGACCGCTAGCGGGAGGCTCCTACAATGAGCAGTTCTTC
CASRPLAGGSYNEQFF